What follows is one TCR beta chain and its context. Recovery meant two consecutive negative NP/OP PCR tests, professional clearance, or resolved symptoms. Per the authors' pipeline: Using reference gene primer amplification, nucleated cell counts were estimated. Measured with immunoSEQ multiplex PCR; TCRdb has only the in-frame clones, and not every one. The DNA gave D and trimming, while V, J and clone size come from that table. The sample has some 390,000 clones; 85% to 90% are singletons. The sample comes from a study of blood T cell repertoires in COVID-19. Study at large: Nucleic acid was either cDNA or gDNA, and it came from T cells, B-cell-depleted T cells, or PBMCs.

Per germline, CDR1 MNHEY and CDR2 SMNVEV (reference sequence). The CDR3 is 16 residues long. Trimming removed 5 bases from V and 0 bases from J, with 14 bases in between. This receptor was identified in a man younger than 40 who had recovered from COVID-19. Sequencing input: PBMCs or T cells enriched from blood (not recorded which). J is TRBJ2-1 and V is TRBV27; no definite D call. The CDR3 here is CASSESATRSYNEQFF. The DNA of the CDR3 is TGTGCCAGCAGTGAAAGCGCCACTCGCTCCTACAATGAGCAGTTCTTC.